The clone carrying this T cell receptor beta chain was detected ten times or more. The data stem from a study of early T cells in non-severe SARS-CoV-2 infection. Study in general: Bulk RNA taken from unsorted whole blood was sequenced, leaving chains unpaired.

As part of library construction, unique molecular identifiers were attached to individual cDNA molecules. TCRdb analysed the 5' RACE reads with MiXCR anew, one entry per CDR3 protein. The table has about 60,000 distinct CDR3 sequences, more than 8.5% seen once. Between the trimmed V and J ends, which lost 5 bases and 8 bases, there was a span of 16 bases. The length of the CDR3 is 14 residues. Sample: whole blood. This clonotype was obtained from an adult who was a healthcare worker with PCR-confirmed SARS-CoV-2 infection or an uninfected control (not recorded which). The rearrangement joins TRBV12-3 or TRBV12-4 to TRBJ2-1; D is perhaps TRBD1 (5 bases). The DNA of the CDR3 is TGTGCCAGCAGTCCTCGGCAGGGCTTGGATGAGCAGTTCTTC. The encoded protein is CASSPRQGLDEQFF.